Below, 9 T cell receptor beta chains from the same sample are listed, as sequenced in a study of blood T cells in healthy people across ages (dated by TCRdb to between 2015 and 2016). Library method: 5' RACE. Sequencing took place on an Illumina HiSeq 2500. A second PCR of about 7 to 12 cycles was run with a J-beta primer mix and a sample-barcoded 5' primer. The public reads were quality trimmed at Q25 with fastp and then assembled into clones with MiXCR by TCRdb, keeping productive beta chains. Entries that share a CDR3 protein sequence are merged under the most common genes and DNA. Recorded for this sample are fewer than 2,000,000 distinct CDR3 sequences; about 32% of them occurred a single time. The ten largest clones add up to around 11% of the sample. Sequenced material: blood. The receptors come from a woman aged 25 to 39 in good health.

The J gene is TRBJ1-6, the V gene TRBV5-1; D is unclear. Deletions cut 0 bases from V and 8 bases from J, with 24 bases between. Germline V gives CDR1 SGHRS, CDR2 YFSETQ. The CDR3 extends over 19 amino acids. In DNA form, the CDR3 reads TGCGCCAGCAGCTTGGATCCCAACGTAATCAGGCGGCAGGATTCACCCCTCCACTTT. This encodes CASSLDPNVIRRQDSPLHF.

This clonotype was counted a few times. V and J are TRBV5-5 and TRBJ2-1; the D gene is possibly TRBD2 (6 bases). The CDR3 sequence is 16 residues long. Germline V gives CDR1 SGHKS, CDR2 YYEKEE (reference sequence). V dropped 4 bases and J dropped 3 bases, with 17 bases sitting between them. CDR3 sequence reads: CASSKLGDSGYNEQFF. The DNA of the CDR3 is TGTGCCAGCAGCAAACTTGGGGATAGCGGCTACAATGAGCAGTTCTTC.

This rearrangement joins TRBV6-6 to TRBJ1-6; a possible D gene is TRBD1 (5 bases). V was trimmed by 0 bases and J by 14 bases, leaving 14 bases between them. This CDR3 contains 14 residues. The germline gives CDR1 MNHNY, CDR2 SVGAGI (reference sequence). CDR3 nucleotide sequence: TGTGCCAGCAGTTACTCGACCCAGGGCTCAACCCTCCACTTT. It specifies CASSYSTQGSTLHF.

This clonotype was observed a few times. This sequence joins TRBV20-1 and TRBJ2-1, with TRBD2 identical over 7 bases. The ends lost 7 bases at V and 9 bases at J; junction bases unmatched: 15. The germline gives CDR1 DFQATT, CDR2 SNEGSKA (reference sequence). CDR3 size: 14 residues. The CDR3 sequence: CSVASPAGVVEQFF. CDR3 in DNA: TGCAGTGTAGCCTCTCCTGCGGGGGTTGTTGAGCAGTTCTTC.

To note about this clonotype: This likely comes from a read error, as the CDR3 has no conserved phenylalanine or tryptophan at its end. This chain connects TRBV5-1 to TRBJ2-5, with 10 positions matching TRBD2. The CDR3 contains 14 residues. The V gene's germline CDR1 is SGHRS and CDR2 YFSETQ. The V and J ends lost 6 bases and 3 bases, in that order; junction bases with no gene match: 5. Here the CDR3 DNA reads TGCGCCAGCACTAGCGGGGGCCCTGAAGAGACCCAGTACTAC. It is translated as CASTSGGPEETQYY.

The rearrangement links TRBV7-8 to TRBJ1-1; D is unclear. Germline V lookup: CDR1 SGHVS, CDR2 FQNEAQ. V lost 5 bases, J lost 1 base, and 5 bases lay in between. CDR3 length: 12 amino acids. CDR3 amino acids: CASSIKNTEAFF. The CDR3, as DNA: TGTGCCAGCAGCATAAAGAACACTGAAGCTTTCTTT.

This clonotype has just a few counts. The CDR3 DNA reads as TGTGCCAGCAGTTGGACTAGCGGGGCAGATACGCAGTATTTT. This gives the protein CASSWTSGADTQYF. This sequence joins TRBV27 and TRBJ2-3, with TRBD2 matching over 12 bases. J lost 4 bases, V lost 4 bases, and 0 bases had no gene match. Germline V lookup: CDR1 MNHEY, CDR2 SMNVEV (reference sequence). The CDR3 sequence is 14 residues long.

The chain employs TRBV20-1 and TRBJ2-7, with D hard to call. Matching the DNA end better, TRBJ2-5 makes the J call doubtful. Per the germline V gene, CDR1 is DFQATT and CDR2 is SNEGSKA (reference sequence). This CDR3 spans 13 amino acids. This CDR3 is CSAPQHQLETQYF. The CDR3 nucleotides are TGCAGTGCCCCTCAACACCAGCTGGAGACCCAGTACTTC.

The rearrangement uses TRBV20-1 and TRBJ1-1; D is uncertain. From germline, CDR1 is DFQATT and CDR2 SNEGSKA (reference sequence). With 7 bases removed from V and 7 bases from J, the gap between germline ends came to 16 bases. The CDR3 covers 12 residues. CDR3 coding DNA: TGCAGTGTCCCTAAGGGAATGGGTGAAGCTTTCTTT. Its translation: CSVPKGMGEAFF.